Below, one TCR beta chain is given with its context. The antigen remains unidentified. Distinct nucleotide sequences in the sample also encode this CDR3. Source study methods: ImmunoSEQ only sent back junction sequences with no quality scores, so filtering was done differently. The repertoire was sequenced with immunoSEQ multiplex PCR; TCRdb's copy has only in-frame clones and lacks some. The V and J calls and clone size are taken from that table; D and trimming were inferred from the DNA. The sample holds 2 million to 3 million clones, 93% seen once. This record comes from a study of shared clonotypes between healthy human individuals. General observations from the study: The study found lower generation probabilities in non-shared clonotypes than in those shared by all four donors.

Germline V lookup: CDR1 MNHEY, CDR2 SMNVEV (reference sequence). The CDR3 is 15 residues long. Trimming at V came to 5 bases and at J to 1 base, leaving 3 bases not matched to a gene. This receptor was taken from a man in his late teens or twenties in good health. Some clones in this sample may be carry-over from other donors' samples. The rearrangement links TRBV27 to TRBJ2-1, with 9 bases fitting TRBD2. Sequencing input: naive CD4+ T cells from PBMCs. The subset here: CD45RA+ positively selected. The CDR3 here is CASSPGLASYNEQFF. For the CDR3, the DNA is TGTGCCAGCAGTCCGGGACTAGCTTCCTACAATGAGCAGTTCTTC.